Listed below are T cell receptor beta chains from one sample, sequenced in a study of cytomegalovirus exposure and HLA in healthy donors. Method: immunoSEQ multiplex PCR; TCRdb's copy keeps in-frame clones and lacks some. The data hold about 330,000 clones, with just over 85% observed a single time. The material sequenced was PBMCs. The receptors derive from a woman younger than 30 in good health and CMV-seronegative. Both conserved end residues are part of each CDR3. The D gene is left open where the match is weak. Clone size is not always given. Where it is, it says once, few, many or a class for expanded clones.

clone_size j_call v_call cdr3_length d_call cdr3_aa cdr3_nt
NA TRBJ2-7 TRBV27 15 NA CASSLSRSGQDEQYF TGTGCCAGCAGTTTATCAAGGAGCGGGCAAGACGAGCAGTACTTC
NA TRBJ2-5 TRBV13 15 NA CASSLVGVGQETQYF TGTGCCAGCAGCTTAGTTGGTGTGGGCCAGGAGACCCAGTACTTC
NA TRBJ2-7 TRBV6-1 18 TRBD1 CASSEEGMGTGVPYEQYF TGTGCCAGCAGTGAGGAAGGAATGGGGACAGGGGTGCCCTACGAGCAGTACTTC
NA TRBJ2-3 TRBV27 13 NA CASSSPVTDTQYF TGTGCCAGCAGTTCCCCCGTCACAGATACGCAGTATTTT
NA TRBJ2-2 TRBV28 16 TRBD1 CASSRTGGPNTGELFF TGTGCCAGCAGCCGAACAGGGGGTCCGAACACCGGGGAGCTGTTTTTT
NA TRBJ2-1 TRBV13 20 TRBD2 CASSLNELAGGSRSYNEQFF TGTGCCAGCAGCTTAAATGAACTAGCGGGAGGTTCGAGGTCCTACAATGAGCAGTTCTTC
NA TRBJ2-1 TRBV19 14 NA CASSRQWVANEQFF TGTGCCAGTAGTCGACAGTGGGTGGCCAATGAGCAGTTCTTC
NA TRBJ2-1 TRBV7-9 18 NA CASSKPGSGRTSSNEQFF TGTGCCAGTTCAAAACCCGGGAGCGGGCGGACCTCATCCAATGAGCAGTTCTTC
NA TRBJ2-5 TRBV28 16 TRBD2 CASIGRRRRAQETQYF TGTGCCAGCATCGGGAGGCGGAGACGGGCACAAGAGACCCAGTACTTC
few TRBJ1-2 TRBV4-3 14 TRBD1 CASSPGQENYGYTF TGCGCCAGCAGCCCGGGACAGGAGAACTATGGCTACACCTTC
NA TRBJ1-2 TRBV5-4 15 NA CASSSGGGENYGYTF TGTGCCAGCAGCTCGGGGGGAGGGGAGAACTATGGCTACACCTTC
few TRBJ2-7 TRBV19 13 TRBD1 CATRGTGYYEQYF TGTGCCACCAGAGGGACAGGGTACTACGAGCAGTACTTC
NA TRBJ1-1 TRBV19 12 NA CASMAGSTEAFF TGTGCCAGTATGGCCGGGAGCACTGAAGCTTTCTTT
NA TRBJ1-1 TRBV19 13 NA CASKEASNTEAFF TGTGCCAGTAAGGAGGCCTCGAACACTGAAGCTTTCTTT
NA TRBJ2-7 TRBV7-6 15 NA CASSGKSGITYEQYF TGTGCCAGCAGCGGAAAATCGGGTATCACCTACGAGCAGTACTTC
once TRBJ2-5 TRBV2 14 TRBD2 CASSWSGAQETQYF TGTGCCAGCAGCTGGAGCGGGGCCCAAGAGACCCAGTACTTC
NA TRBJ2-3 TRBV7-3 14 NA CASSLRPITDTQYF TGTGCCAGCAGCTTAAGGCCCATCACAGATACGCAGTATTTT
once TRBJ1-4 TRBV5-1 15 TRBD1 CASSGGQALNEKLFF TGCGCCAGCAGCGGAGGACAGGCTCTTAATGAAAAACTGTTTTTT
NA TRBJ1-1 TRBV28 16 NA CASSLDSFLANTEAFF TGTGCCAGCAGTTTAGACAGTTTTTTGGCGAACACTGAAGCTTTCTTT
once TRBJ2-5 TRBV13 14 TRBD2 CASSPGGEWETQYF TGTGCCAGCAGCCCGGGGGGAGAGTGGGAGACCCAGTACTTC
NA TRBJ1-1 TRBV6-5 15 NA CASSYSGLRDTEAFF TGTGCCAGCAGTTACTCCGGGCTGCGGGACACTGAAGCTTTCTTT
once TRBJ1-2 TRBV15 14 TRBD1 CATSRGGQNYGYTF TGTGCCACCAGCAGAGGGGGACAGAACTATGGCTACACCTTC